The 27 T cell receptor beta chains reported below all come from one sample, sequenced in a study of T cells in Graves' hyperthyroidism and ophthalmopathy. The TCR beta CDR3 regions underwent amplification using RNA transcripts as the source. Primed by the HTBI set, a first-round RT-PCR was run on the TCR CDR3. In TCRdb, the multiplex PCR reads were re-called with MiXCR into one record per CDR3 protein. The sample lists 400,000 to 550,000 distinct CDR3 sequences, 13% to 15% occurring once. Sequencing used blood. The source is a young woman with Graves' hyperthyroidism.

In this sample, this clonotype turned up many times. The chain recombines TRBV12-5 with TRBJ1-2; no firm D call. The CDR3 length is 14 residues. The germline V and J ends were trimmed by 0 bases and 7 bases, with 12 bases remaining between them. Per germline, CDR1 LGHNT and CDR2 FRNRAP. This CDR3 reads CASGLVLGISGYTF. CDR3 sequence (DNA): TGTGCTAGTGGTTTGGTACTTGGCATATCTGGCTACACCTTC.

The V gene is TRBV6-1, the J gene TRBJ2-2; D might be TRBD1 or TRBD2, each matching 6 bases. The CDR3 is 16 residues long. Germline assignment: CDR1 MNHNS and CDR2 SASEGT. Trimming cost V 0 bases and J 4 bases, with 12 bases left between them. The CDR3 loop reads CASSEAPGAGTGELFF. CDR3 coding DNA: TGTGCCAGCAGTGAAGCCCCGGGGGCTGGCACCGGGGAGCTGTTTTTT.

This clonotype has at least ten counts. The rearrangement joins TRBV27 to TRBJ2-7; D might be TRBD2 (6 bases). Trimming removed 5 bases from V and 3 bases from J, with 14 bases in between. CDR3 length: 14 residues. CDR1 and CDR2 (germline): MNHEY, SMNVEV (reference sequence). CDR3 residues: CASSPAGRGYEQYF. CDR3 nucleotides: TGTGCCAGCAGTCCCGCAGGGCGGGGCTACGAGCAGTACTTC.

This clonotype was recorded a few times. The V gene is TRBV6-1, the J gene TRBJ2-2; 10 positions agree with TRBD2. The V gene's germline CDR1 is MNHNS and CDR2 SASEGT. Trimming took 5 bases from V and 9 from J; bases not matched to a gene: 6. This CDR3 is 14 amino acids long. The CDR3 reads CASSPTSGIRELFF. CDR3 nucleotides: TGTGCCAGCAGTCCAACTAGCGGGATAAGGGAGCTGTTTTTT.

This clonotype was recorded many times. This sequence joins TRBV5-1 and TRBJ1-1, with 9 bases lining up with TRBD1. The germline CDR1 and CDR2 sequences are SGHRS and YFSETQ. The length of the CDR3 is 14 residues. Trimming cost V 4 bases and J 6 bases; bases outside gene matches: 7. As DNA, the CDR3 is TGCGCCAGCAGCCCACAAAGGGACAGGGCTGAAGCTTTCTTT. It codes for CASSPQRDRAEAFF.

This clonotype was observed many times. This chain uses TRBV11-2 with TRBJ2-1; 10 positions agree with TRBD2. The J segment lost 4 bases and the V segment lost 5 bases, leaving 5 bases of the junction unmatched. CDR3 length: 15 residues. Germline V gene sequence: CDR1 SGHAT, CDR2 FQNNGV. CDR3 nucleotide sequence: TGTGCCAGCAGCGCAGGACTAGCGGCGTACAATGAGCAGTTCTTC. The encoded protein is CASSAGLAAYNEQFF.

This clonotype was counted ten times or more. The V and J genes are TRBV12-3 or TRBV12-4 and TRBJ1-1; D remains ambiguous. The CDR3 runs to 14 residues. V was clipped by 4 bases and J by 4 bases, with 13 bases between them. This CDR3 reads CASSWNELGTEAFF. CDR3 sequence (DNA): TGTGCCAGCAGTTGGAACGAGTTGGGCACTGAAGCTTTCTTT.

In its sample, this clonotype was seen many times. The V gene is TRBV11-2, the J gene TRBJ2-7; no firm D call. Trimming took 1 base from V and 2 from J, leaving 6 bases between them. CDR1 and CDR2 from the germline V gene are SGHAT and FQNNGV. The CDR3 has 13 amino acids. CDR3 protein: CASSLGLAYEQYF. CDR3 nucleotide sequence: TGTGCCAGCAGCTTAGGGCTAGCCTACGAGCAGTACTTC.

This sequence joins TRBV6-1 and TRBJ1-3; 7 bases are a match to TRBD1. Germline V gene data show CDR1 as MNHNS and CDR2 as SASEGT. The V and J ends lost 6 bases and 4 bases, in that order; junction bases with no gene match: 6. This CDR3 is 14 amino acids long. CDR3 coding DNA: TGTGCCAGCAGGGAACAGGGGCCAGGAAACACCATATATTTT. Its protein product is CASREQGPGNTIYF.

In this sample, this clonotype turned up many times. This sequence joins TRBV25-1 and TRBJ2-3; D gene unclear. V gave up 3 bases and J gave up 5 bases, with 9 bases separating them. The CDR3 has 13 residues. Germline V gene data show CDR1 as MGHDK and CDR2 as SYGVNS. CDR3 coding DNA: TGTGCCAGCAGTGAGCATAGTGAAGATACGCAGTATTTT. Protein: CASSEHSEDTQYF.

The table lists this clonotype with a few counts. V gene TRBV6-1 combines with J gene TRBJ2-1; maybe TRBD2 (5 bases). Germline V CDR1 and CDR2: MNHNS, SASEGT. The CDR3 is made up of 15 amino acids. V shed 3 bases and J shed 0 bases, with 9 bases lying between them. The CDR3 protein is CASSEEVSSYNEQFF. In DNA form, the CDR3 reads TGTGCCAGCAGTGAGGAGGTTAGCTCCTACAATGAGCAGTTCTTC.

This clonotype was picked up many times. CDR3 protein: CASSVVTSGSSYNEQFF. The CDR3 DNA reads TGTGCCAGCAGCGTAGTAACTAGCGGGAGCTCCTACAATGAGCAGTTCTTC. This sequence joins TRBV9 and TRBJ2-1; TRBD2 aligns across 11 bases. The V gene's germline CDR1 is SGDLS and CDR2 YYNGEE. With V trimmed by 0 bases and J by 0 bases, 2 bases remained unmatched. The CDR3 totals 17 residues.

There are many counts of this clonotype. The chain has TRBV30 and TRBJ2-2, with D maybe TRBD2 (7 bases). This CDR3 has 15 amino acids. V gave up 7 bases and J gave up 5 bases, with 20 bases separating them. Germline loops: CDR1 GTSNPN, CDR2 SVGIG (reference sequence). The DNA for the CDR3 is TGTGCCTCCAGAGGGGGGGGGGCGGTAACCGGGGAGCTGTTTTTT. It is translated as CASRGGGAVTGELFF.

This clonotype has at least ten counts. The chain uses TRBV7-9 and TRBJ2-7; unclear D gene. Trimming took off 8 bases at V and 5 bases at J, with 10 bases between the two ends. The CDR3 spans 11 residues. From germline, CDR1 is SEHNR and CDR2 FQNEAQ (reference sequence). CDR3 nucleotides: TGTGCCAGCGGGGATCCCAACGAGCAGTACTTC. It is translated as CASGDPNEQYF.

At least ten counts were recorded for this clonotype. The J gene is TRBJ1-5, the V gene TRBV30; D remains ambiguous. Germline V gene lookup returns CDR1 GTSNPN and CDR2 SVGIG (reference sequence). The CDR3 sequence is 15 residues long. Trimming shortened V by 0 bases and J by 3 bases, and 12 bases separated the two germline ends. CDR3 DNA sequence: TGTGCCTGGAGTGTACAGTCTGGAATCAATCAGCCCCAGCATTTT. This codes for CAWSVQSGINQPQHF.

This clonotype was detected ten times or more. CDR3 DNA: TGCAGTGTATACCGTTACGGGGCAGATACGCAGTATTTT. Encoded protein: CSVYRYGADTQYF. The rearrangement joins TRBV20-1 to TRBJ2-3; D may be TRBD2 (5 bases). Germline CDR1 and CDR2: DFQATT and SNEGSKA (reference sequence). This CDR3 spans 13 amino acids. Trimming took off 7 bases at V and 4 bases at J, with 15 bases between the two ends.

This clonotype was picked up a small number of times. In nucleotides, the CDR3 is TGCGCCAGCAGCTTTCGTATGAGGTCACCCCTCCACTTT. Translation gives CASSFRMRSPLHF. The chain couples TRBV5-1 to TRBJ1-6; D is unresolved. Trimming removed 2 bases from V and 10 bases from J, with 10 bases in between. The germline V gene encodes CDR1 SGHRS and CDR2 YFSETQ. This CDR3 comprises 13 residues.

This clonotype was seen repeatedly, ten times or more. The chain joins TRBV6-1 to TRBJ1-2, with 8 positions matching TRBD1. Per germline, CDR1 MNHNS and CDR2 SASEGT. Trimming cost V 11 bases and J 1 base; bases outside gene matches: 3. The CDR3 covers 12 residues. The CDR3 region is CAVRGLNYGYTF. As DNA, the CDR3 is TGTGCCGTCAGGGGGCTTAACTATGGCTACACCTTC.

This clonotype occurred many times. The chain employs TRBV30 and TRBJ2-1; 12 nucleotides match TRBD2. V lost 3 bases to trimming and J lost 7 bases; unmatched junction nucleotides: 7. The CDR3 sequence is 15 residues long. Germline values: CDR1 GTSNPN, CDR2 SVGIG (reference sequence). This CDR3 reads CAWRQTSGSVNEQFF. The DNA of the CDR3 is TGTGCCTGGAGGCAGACTAGCGGGAGTGTGAATGAGCAGTTCTTC.

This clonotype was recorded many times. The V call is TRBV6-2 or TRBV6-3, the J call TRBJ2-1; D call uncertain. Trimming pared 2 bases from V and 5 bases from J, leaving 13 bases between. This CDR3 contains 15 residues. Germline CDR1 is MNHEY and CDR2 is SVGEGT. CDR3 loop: CASSYLSNRDNEQFF. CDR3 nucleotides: TGTGCCAGCAGTTACCTGTCCAATCGGGACAATGAGCAGTTCTTC.

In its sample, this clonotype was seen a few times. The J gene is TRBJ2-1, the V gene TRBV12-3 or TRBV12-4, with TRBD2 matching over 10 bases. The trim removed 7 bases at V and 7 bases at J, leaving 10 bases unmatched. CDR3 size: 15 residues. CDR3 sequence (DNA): TGTGCCAGCACCCTTCTAGCGGGAGTTGAAAATGAGCAGTTCTTC. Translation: CASTLLAGVENEQFF.

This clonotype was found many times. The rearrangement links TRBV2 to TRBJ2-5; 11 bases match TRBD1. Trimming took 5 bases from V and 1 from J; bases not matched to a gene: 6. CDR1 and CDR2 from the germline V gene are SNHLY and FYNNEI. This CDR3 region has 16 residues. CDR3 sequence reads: CASSTRTGGFQETQYF. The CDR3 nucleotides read TGTGCCAGCAGTACACGGACAGGGGGCTTCCAAGAGACCCAGTACTTC.

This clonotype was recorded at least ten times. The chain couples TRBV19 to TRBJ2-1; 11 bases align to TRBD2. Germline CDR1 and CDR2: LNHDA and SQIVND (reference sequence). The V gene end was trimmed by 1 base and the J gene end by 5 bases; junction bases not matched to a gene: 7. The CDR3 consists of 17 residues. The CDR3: CASSIVFSGRANNEQFF. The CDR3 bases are TGTGCCAGTAGTATAGTGTTTAGCGGGAGGGCCAACAATGAGCAGTTCTTC.

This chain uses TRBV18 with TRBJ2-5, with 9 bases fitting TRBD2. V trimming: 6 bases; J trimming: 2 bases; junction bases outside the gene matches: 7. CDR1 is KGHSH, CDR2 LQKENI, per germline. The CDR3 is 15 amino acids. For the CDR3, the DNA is TGTGCCAGCTCCGAAGGACTAGCGTCGCAAGAGACCCAGTACTTC. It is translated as CASSEGLASQETQYF.

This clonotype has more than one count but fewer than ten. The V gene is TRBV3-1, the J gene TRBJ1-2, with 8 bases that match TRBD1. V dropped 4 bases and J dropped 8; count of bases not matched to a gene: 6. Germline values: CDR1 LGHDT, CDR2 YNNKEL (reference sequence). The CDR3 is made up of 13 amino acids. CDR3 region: CASSPGRGRGYTF. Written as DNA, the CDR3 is TGTGCCAGCAGCCCTGGCAGGGGGCGAGGCTACACCTTC.

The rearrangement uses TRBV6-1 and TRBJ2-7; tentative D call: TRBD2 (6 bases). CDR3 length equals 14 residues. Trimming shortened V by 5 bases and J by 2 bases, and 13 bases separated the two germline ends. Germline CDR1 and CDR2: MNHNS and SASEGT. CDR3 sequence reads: CASSPDGGTYEQYV. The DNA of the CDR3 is TGTGCCAGCAGTCCCGACGGGGGAACCTACGAGCAGTACGTC.

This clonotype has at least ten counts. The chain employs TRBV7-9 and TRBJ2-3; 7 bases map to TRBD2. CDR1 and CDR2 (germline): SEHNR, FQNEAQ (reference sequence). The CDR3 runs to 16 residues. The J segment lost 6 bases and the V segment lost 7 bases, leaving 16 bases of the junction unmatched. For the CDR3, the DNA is TGTGCCAGCAACAACCCAAGCGGGAAATTAGTGGATACGCAGTATTTT. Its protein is CASNNPSGKLVDTQYF. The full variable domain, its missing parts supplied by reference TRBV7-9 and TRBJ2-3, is DTGVSQNPRHKITKRGQNVTFRCDPISEHNRLYWYRQTLGQGPEFLTYFQNEAQLEKSRLLSDRFSAERPKGSFSTLEIQRTEQGDSAMYLCASNNPSGKLVDTQYFGPGTRLTVL.